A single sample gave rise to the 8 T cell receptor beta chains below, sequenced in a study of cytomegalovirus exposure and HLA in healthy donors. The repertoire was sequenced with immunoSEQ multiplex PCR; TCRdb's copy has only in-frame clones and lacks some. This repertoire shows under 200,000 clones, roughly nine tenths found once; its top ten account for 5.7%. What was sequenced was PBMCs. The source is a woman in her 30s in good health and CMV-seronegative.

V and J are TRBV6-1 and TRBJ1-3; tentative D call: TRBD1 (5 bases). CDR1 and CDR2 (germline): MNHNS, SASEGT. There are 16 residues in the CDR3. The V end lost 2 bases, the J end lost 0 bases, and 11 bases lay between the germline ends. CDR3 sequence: CASSEPGRGSGNTIYF. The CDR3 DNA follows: TGTGCCAGCAGTGAACCTGGAAGGGGCTCTGGAAACACCATATATTTT.

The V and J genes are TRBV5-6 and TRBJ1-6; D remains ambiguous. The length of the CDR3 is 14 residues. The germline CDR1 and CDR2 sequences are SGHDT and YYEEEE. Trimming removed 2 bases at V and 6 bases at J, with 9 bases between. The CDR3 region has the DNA TGTGCCAGCAGCTTTCAAGGGAGTAATTCACCCCTCCACTTT. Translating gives CASSFQGSNSPLHF. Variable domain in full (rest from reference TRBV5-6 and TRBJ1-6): DAGVTQSPTHLIKTRGQQVTLRCSPKSGHDTVSWYQQALGQGPQFIFQYYEEEERQRGNFPDRFSGHQFPNYSSELNVNALLLGDSALYLCASSFQGSNSPLHFGNGTRLTVT.

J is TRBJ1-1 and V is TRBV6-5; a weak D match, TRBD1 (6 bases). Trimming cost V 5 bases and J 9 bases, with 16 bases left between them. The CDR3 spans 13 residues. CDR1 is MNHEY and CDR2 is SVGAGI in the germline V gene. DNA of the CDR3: TGTGCCAGCAGTCAGGGACACCCAGACCAAGCTTTCTTT. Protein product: CASSQGHPDQAFF.

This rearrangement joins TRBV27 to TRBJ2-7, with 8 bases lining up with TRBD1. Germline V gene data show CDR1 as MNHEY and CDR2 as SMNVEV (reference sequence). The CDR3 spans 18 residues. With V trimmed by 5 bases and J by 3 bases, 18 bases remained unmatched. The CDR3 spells CASSPPLQTGAPSYEQYF. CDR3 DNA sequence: TGTGCCAGCAGTCCGCCCCTACAGACAGGGGCCCCCAGCTACGAGCAGTACTTC.

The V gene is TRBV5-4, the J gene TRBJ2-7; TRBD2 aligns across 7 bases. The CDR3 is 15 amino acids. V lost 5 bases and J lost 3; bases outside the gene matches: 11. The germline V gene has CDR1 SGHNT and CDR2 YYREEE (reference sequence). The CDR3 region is CASSSGTNPLYEQYF. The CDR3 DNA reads TGTGCCAGCAGTTCCGGGACTAATCCCCTCTACGAGCAGTACTTC.

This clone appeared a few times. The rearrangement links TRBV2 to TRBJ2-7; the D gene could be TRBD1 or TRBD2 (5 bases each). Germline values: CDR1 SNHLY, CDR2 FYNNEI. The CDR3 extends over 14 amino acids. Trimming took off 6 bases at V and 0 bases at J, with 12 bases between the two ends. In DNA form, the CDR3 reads TGTGCCAGCAGCCGGGACCTCCTCTCCTACGAGCAGTACTTC. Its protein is CASSRDLLSYEQYF.

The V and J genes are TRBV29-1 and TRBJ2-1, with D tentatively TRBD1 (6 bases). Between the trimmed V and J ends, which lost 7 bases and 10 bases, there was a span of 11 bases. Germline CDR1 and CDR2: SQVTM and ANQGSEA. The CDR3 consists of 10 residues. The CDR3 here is CSGARGEQFF. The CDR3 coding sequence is TGCAGCGGAGCTAGGGGGGAGCAGTTCTTC.

CDR3 sequence: CASSHSQGVHTGELFF. CDR3 coding DNA: TGTGCCAGCAGCCATTCTCAGGGGGTCCACACCGGGGAGCTGTTTTTT. This chain uses TRBV4-2 with TRBJ2-2; 7 nucleotides agree with TRBD1. The CDR3 is 16 residues long. Germline V gene lookup returns CDR1 LGHNA and CDR2 YNFKEQ. With 3 bases clipped from V and 3 bases from J, the junction kept 7 bases outside the gene matches.